The subject of this entry is one T cell receptor beta chain. CDR3 length: 12 amino acids. V was shortened by 3 bases and J by 5 bases, with 7 bases between the two germline ends. From germline, CDR1 is LNHDA and CDR2 SQIVND (reference sequence). In the original processing: Amplification of reference gene primers provided the estimated nucleated cell counts. Clones were read by immunoSEQ multiplex PCR, and TCRdb kept only the in-frame ones, dropping some. From that table come the V and J calls and clone size; the DNA was used to work out D and trimming. The data contain 150,000 or so clones, 70% to 80% of them singletons. These data come from a study of blood T cell repertoires in COVID-19. Study in general: COVID-19 samples, acute and convalescent, were from the United States, Italy and Spain. PBMCs, B-cell-depleted T cells, or T cells were the source of the cDNA or gDNA that made up the material.

The sequence was collected from a woman between 45 and 60 years old with active or convalescent COVID-19. The chain is built from TRBV19 and TRBJ1-1; D call uncertain. The sequenced sample was peripheral blood. The CDR3 nucleotides are TGTGCCAGTAGTATCGAGAGGACTGAAGCTTTCTTT. Its translation: CASSIERTEAFF.